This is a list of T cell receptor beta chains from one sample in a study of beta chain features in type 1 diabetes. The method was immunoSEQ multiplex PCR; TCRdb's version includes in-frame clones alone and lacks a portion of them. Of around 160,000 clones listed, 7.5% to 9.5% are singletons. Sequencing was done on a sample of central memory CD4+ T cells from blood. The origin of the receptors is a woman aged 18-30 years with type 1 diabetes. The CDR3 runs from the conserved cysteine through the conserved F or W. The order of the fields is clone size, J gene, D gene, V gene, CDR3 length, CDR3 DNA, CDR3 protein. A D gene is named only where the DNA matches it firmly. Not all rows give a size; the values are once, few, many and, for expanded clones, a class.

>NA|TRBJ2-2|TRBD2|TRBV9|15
TGTGCCAGCAGCAATGGGACTAGCGGGTCCGGGGAGCTGTTTTTT
CASSNGTSGSGELFF
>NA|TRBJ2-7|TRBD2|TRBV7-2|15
TGTGCCAGCAGCCGTCTAGCGGGCCATCGGGGCGAGCAGTACTTC
CASSRLAGHRGEQYF
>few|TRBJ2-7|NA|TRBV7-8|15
TGTGCCAGCAGCTCAACCGAGGGCCTCCTTGTCGAGCAGTACTTC
CASSSTEGLLVEQYF
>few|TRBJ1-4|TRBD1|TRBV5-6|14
TGTGCCAGCAGCATCGGGACAGCGTATGAAAAACTGTTTTTT
CASSIGTAYEKLFF
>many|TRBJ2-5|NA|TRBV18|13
TGTGCCAGCTCACCACCGGTTCGGGAGACCCAGTACTTC
CASSPPVRETQYF
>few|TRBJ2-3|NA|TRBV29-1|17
TGCAGCGTTGAATTGGCCAACCCCGTATCTAGCACAGATACGCAGTATTTT
CSVELANPVSSTDTQYF
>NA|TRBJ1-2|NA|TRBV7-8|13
TGTGCCAGCAGCTTAGCAGCAGGATCGGGCTACACCTTC
CASSLAAGSGYTF
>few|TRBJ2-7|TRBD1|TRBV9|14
TGTGCCAGCAGCGTAGGTCAGGGGGCCTACGAGCAGTACTTC
CASSVGQGAYEQYF
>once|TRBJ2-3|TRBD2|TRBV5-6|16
TGTGCCAGCAGCTTCACAGCGGGGCTAAGCCCAGATACGCAGTATTTT
CASSFTAGLSPDTQYF
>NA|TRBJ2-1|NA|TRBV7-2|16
TGTGCCAGCAGCCCTGCCTCCGGCGGTCCGTACAATGAGCAGTTCTTC
CASSPASGGPYNEQFF
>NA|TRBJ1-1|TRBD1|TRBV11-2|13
TGTGCCAGCAGCCCCGGGACAGTTCATGAAGCTTTCTTT
CASSPGTVHEAFF